This passage covers 25 T cell receptor beta chains from one sample sequenced in a study. TCRdb re-called the 5' RACE reads through MiXCR, storing one row per CDR3 protein. The sample shows 55,000 to 75,000 distinct CDR3 sequences, 25% to 35% of them seen only once. Sequenced material: tumor-infiltrating naive CD4+ T cells sorted from the breast tumor. The subset here: naive CD4+ T cells, CD4+CD45RA+CD25-. All receptors derive from a female donor with breast cancer.

This clonotype was detected many times. This chain's CDR3 is CASSSSYEQYF. CDR3 sequence (DNA): TGCGCCAGCAGCTCTTCCTACGAGCAGTACTTC. The rearrangement joins TRBV5-1 to TRBJ2-7; the D is unclear. V was shortened by 3 bases and J by 1 base, with 2 bases between the two germline ends. The CDR3 consists of 11 residues. Germline loops: CDR1 SGHRS, CDR2 YFSETQ.

This clonotype was detected only a few times. The chain joins TRBV5-1 to TRBJ2-2; D is ambiguous. The germline V and J ends were trimmed by 2 bases and 0 bases, with 8 bases remaining between them. This CDR3 contains 15 residues. Germline-derived CDR1 and CDR2 are SGHRS and YFSETQ. DNA for the CDR3: TGCGCCAGCAGCTTCCGGGCCCCGAACACCGGGGAGCTGTTTTTT. Amino acid sequence: CASSFRAPNTGELFF.

Notes on this clonotype: A read error may explain this, as a much larger clone is one base away. The V call is TRBV27, the J call TRBJ1-3; D possibly corresponds to TRBD1 (5 bases). This CDR3 is 14 amino acids long. Germline CDR1 MNHEY, CDR2 SMNVEV (reference sequence). CDR3 sequence reads: CTSSPRVSGNTIYF. Written as DNA, the CDR3 is TGTACCAGCAGTCCCAGGGTATCGGGAAACACCATATATTTT.

This CDR3 is CASSSGVVSGNTIYF. CDR3 DNA: TGTGCCAGCAGCTCAGGGGTCGTCTCTGGAAACACCATATATTTT. The gene calls are TRBV7-2 and TRBJ1-3; TRBD1 might be the D (6 bases). This CDR3 has 15 amino acids. Germline assignment: CDR1 SGHTA and CDR2 FQGNSA. V lost 4 bases and J lost 0, with 10 bases in between. Together with reference TRBV7-2 and TRBJ1-3, the CDR3 gives the full variable domain: GAGVSQSPSNKVTEKGKDVELRCDPISGHTALYWYRQSLGQGLEFLIYFQGNSAPDKSGLPSDRFSAERTGGSVSTLTIQRTQQEDSAVYLCASSSGVVSGNTIYFGEGSWLTVV.

In this sample, this clonotype turned up many times. This chain uses TRBV5-1 with TRBJ1-1, with 8 bases identical to TRBD1. V was pared by 4 bases and J by 4 bases, with 9 bases of the junction left unmatched. This CDR3 has 15 residues. In germline, CDR1 is SGHRS, CDR2 YFSETQ. The CDR3 coding sequence is TGCGCCAGCAGCGTGGCAGGGGGCTCCAGCACTGAAGCTTTCTTT. Amino acids: CASSVAGGSSTEAFF.

The V call is TRBV13, the J call TRBJ2-7; 7 bases fit TRBD2. CDR1 is PRHDT, CDR2 FYEKMQ, per germline (reference sequence). This CDR3 has 15 amino acids. The trim removed 1 base at V and 5 bases at J, leaving 8 bases unmatched. The CDR3 DNA reads TGTGCCAGCAGCTTAGATCGCGGGAGTTGGGACGAGCAGTACTTC. Its protein is CASSLDRGSWDEQYF. The full variable domain, completed using reference TRBV13 and TRBJ2-7, is AAGVIQSPRHLIKEKRETATLKCYPIPRHDTVYWYQQGPGQDPQFLISFYEKMQSDKGSIPDRFSAQQFSDYHSELNMSSLELGDSALYFCASSLDRGSWDEQYFGPGTRLTVT.

The rearrangement links TRBV7-9 to TRBJ2-2, with D perhaps given as TRBD1 or TRBD2 (5 bases each). CDR1 SEHNR and CDR2 FQNEAQ come from the germline V gene (reference sequence). The germline V and J ends were trimmed by 6 bases and 2 bases, with 10 bases remaining between them. There are 14 residues in the CDR3. The CDR3 DNA reads as TGTGCCAGCAGTCGGGACCAAAACACCGGGGAGCTGTTTTTT. This gives the protein CASSRDQNTGELFF.

As concerns this clonotype: Likely a read error: the CDR3 ends without its conserved phenylalanine or tryptophan. The DNA is left out, because the CDR3 cannot be placed on it with certainty; the CDR3 is given as TCRdb lists it. The chain joins TRBV7-9 to TRBJ2-2; the DNA was not used to check the table's D call, TRBD1. The CDR3 length is 16 residues, termini included. Germline V gene sequence: CDR1 SEHNR, CDR2 FQNEAQ (reference sequence). The chain's CDR3 is CESSETDRGNTGELFG.

This clonotype appeared many times. The gene calls are TRBV5-1 and TRBJ1-2; maybe TRBD1 (6 bases). The CDR3 is 14 amino acids. Trimming shortened V by 1 base and J by 6 bases, and 13 bases separated the two germline ends. In germline, CDR1 is SGHRS, CDR2 YFSETQ. CDR3 region: CASSLSGAGDGYTF. CDR3 bases: TGCGCCAGCAGCTTGAGCGGTGCAGGGGATGGCTACACCTTC.

The chain couples TRBV9 to TRBJ2-3; 8 bases line up with TRBD1. J gave up 0 bases and V 3 bases, and 3 bases lay outside the gene matches. This CDR3 comprises 15 residues. The V gene's germline CDR1 is SGDLS and CDR2 YYNGEE. The CDR3 sequence: CASSGRDRSTDTQYF. CDR3 DNA: TGTGCCAGCAGCGGCCGGGACAGGAGCACAGATACGCAGTATTTT.

This clonotype was seen a handful of times. In DNA, the CDR3 is TGTGCCAGCAGTTTGGGGACTACCAACACAGATACGCAGTATTTT. The encoded protein is CASSLGTTNTDTQYF. This rearrangement joins TRBV6-2 or TRBV6-3 to TRBJ2-3; 7 positions match TRBD2. The CDR3 loop spans 15 amino acids. Looked up from germline, CDR1 is MNHEY and CDR2 is SVGEGT. V dropped 4 bases and J dropped 2; count of bases not matched to a gene: 6.

This clonotype was seen only a few times. This sequence joins TRBV3-1 and TRBJ2-7; no reliable D call. Trimming pared 1 base from V and 6 bases from J, leaving 7 bases between. The V gene's germline CDR1 is LGHDT and CDR2 YNNKEL (reference sequence). The CDR3 runs to 12 residues. DNA of the CDR3: TGTGCCAGCAGCCAAGTAGCTTCCGAGCAGTACTTC. Its protein is CASSQVASEQYF.

The chain employs TRBV2 and TRBJ2-3; TRBD2 might be the D (7 bases). The CDR3 is 13 residues long. V lost 8 bases and J 7 bases, leaving 16 bases between the germline ends. From germline, CDR1 is SNHLY and CDR2 FYNNEI. The CDR3 here is CASREAGVNTQYF. CDR3 DNA: TGTGCCAGCCGGGAGGCAGGGGTGAATACGCAGTATTTT. The full variable domain, with the rest looked up from reference TRBV2 and TRBJ2-3, is EPEVTQTPSHQVTQMGQEVILRCVPISNHLYFYWYRQILGQKVEFLVSFYNNEISEKSEIFDDQFSVERPDGSNFTLKIRSTKLEDSAMYFCASREAGVNTQYFGPGTRLTVL.

This clonotype is termed medium-sized (0.01 to 0.1%). The rearrangement links TRBV4-2 to TRBJ2-2; D is perhaps TRBD2 (5 bases). The V gene's germline CDR1 is LGHNA and CDR2 YNFKEQ. This CDR3 comprises 14 residues. The V and J ends lost 4 bases and 6 bases respectively, with 12 bases between them. The CDR3 nucleotides are TGTGCCAGCAGCCGAGCCAACGGGGCCGGGGAGCTGTTTTTT. It yields the protein CASSRANGAGELFF.

This clonotype came up a few times. The V call is TRBV28, the J call TRBJ2-1, with no clear D. The CDR3 extends over 11 amino acids. V lost 2 bases, J lost 15 bases, and 11 bases lay in between. CDR1 and CDR2 (germline): MDHEN, SYDVKM. CDR3 sequence reads: CASSLQGKGFF. CDR3 sequence (DNA): TGTGCCAGCAGTTTACAAGGAAAAGGGTTCTTC.

This clonotype was seen repeatedly, ten times or more. The chain combines TRBV4-3 with TRBJ2-1, with 7 bases identical to TRBD1. In germline, CDR1 is LGHNA, CDR2 YSLEER. CDR3 length equals 17 residues. J gave up 2 bases and V 0 bases, and 7 bases lay outside the gene matches. The CDR3 reads CASSQEGGLGAYNEQFF. DNA of the CDR3: TGCGCCAGCAGCCAAGAAGGGGGCCTCGGGGCCTACAATGAGCAGTTCTTC.

V and J are TRBV20-1 and TRBJ2-3; D is uncertain. The CDR3 runs 12 residues. V lost 3 bases and J lost 6, with 10 bases in between. Germline-derived CDR1 and CDR2 are DFQATT and SNEGSKA (reference sequence). This CDR3 reads CSARQSLDTQYF. Written as DNA, the CDR3 is TGCAGTGCTAGGCAGTCCCTGGATACGCAGTATTTT.

This clonotype was detected ten times or more. The rearrangement uses TRBV29-1 and TRBJ1-2; the D is unclear. Per germline, CDR1 SQVTM and CDR2 ANQGSEA. The CDR3 has 10 amino acids. Trimming left V 6 bases short and J 8 bases short, with 10 bases between. The CDR3 sequence is CSVETGGYTF. The CDR3 DNA follows: TGCAGCGTCGAGACGGGCGGCTACACCTTC. Drawing the rest from reference TRBV29-1 and TRBJ1-2, the complete variable domain is SAVISQKPSRDICQRGTSLTIQCQVDSQVTMMFWYRQQPGQSLTLIATANQGSEATYESGFVIDKFPISRPNLTFSTLTVSNMSPEDSSIYLCSVETGGYTFGSGTRLTVV.

This chain joins TRBV6-6 and TRBJ2-3; D perhaps matches TRBD2 (5 bases). Germline V gene data show CDR1 as MNHNY and CDR2 as SVGAGI (reference sequence). The CDR3 contains 14 residues. V was clipped by 7 bases and J by 6 bases, with 17 bases between them. CDR3 nucleotides: TGTGCCAGCATCCTGGGCGAGGGAGTGGATACGCAGTATTTT. Translated: CASILGEGVDTQYF.

In this sample, this clonotype turned up once. A read error may produce the germline difference seen at one junction end. The chain has TRBV20-1 and TRBJ1-1, with D unclear. The CDR3 is 13 residues long. Germline values: CDR1 DFQATT, CDR2 SNEGSKA (reference sequence). The CDR3 is CSAGDDPNTEAFF. CDR3 coding DNA: TGCAGTGCTGGAGACGACCCGAACACTGAAGCTTTCTTT.

This chain uses TRBV5-1 with TRBJ2-2, with a tentative D call TRBD1 (6 bases). This CDR3 spans 15 amino acids. V lost 4 bases to trimming and J lost 0 bases, with 10 bases between them. Germline V lookup: CDR1 SGHRS, CDR2 YFSETQ. The CDR3 sequence: CASSDHRANTGELFF. The CDR3 DNA follows: TGCGCCAGCAGCGACCACAGGGCGAACACCGGGGAGCTGTTTTTT.

This clonotype was found a few times. The CDR3 is CASSQDLGDNEQFF. CDR3 in DNA: TGTGCCAGCAGCCAAGACCTTGGGGACAATGAGCAGTTCTTC. The chain couples TRBV4-2 to TRBJ2-1, with D uncertain. Germline values: CDR1 LGHNA, CDR2 YNFKEQ. The CDR3 sequence is 14 residues long. The germline V and J ends were trimmed by 0 bases and 5 bases, with 8 bases remaining between them.

This chain links TRBV6-4 with TRBJ1-2; 9 positions match TRBD1. Germline values: CDR1 MRHNA, CDR2 SNTAGT. The CDR3 is 17 amino acids. V trimming: 4 bases; J trimming: 4 bases; junction bases outside the gene matches: 13. CDR3 region: CASSGTGTGLIFYGYTF. CDR3 bases: TGTGCCAGCAGTGGTACCGGGACAGGGCTGATTTTCTATGGCTACACCTTC.

This rearrangement joins TRBV2 to TRBJ1-1; no clear D. The germline CDR1 and CDR2 sequences are SNHLY and FYNNEI. The CDR3 has 13 residues. Deletions cut 3 bases from V and 7 bases from J, with 12 bases between. The DNA of the CDR3 is TGTGCCAGCAGTGAGAGTTCTAAGGGTGAAGCTTTCTTT. It translates to CASSESSKGEAFF.

This clonotype was detected a few times. CDR3 sequence: CSVAGKIDYGYTF. For the CDR3, the DNA is TGCAGCGTTGCAGGGAAGATTGACTATGGCTACACCTTC. The V call is TRBV29-1, the J call TRBJ1-2, with a weak D call TRBD1 (5 bases). The germline CDR1 and CDR2 sequences are SQVTM and ANQGSEA. This CDR3 region has 13 residues. V was trimmed by 4 bases and J by 3 bases, leaving 12 bases between them.